Included here is one TCR beta chain sequence, with context. PCR was performed using 60 Vbeta and 13 Jbeta primers. Some clones are missing from TCRdb's copy, which holds only in-frame ones; the method was immunoSEQ multiplex PCR. The listing contains just under 65,000 clones. V lost 2 bases, J lost 4 bases, and 9 bases lay in between. The CDR3 runs 13 residues. Germline CDR1 GTSNPN, CDR2 SVGIG (reference sequence). The sample comes from a study of cytomegalovirus exposure and HLA in healthy donors. The J gene is TRBJ1-3, the V gene TRBV30, with no clear D. This clonotype originated in a boy between 10 and 17 years old in good health and CMV-seronegative. The material sequenced was PBMCs. CDR3 in amino acids: CAWSLVMGNTIYF. The CDR3 coding sequence is TGTGCCTGGAGTTTAGTAATGGGAAACACCATATATTTT.